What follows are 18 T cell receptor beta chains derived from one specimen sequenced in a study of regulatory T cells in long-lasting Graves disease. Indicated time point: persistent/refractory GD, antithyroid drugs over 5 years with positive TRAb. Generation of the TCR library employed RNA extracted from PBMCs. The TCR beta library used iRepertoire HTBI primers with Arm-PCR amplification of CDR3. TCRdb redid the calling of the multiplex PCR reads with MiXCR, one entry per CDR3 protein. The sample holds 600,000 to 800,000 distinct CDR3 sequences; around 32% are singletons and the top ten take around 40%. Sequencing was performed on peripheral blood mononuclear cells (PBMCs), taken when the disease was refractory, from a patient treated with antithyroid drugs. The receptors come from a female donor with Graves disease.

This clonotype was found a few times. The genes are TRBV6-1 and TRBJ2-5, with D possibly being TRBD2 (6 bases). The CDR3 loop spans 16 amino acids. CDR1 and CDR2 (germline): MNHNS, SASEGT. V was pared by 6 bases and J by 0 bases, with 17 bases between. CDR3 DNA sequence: TGTGCCAGCAGCCGGCCCGGGACTCAGTACCAAGAGACCCAGTACTTC. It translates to CASSRPGTQYQETQYF.

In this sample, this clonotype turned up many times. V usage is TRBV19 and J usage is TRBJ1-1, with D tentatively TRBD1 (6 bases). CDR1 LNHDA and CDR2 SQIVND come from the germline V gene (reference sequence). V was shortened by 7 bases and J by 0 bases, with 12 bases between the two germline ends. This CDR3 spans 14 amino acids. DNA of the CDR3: TGTGCCAGTACCCCCACAGGGATGAACACTGAAGCTTTCTTT. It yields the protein CASTPTGMNTEAFF.

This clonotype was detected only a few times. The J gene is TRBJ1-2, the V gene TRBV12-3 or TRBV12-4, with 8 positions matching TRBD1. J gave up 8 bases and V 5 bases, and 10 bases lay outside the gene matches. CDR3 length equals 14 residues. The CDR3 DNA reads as TGTGCCAGCAGTGTCGACAGGGGAAAGGGAGGCTACACCTTC. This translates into CASSVDRGKGGYTF.

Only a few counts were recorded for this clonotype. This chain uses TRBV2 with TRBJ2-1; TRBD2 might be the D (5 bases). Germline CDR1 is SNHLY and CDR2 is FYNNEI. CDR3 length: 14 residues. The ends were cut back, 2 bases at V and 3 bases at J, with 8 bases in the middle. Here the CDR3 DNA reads TGTGCCAGCAGTGAACAGGACTTCTACAATGAGCAGTTCTTC. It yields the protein CASSEQDFYNEQFF.

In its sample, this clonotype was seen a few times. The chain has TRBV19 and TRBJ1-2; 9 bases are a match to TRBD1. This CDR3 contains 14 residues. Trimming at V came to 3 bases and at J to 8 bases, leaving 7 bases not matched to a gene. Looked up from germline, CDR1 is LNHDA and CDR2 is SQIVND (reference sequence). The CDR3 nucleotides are TGTGCCAGTAGTATCGTACAGGGGGCGAAGGGCTACACCTTC. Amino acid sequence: CASSIVQGAKGYTF.

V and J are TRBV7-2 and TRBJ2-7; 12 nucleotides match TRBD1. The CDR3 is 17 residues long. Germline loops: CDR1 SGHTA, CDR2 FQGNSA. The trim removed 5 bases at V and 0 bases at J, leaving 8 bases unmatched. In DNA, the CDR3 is TGTGCCAGCAGCCCCCGGGACAGGGGGCCCATCTCCTACGAGCAGTACTTC. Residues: CASSPRDRGPISYEQYF.

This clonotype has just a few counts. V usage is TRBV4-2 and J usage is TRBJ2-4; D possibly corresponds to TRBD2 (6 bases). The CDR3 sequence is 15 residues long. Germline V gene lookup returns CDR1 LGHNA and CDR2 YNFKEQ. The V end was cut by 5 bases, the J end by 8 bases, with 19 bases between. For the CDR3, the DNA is TGTGCCAGCAGCAAGGTCCTCGGAGGAGGGGACATTCAGTACTTC. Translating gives CASSKVLGGGDIQYF.

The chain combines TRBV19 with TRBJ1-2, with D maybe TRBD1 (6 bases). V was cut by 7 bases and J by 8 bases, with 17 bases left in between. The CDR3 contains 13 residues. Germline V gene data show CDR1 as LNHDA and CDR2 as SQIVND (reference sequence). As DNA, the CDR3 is TGTGCCAGTATGCGGGGGCGCGGCAACGGCTACACCTTC. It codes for CASMRGRGNGYTF.

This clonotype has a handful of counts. In DNA, the CDR3 is TGTGCCAGCAGCCAAGAAGGTCAGGGACTCTACGAGCAGTACTTC. Amino acids: CASSQEGQGLYEQYF. V is TRBV4-2 and J is TRBJ2-7; weak D call: TRBD2 (6 bases). The CDR3 loop spans 15 amino acids. V shed 0 bases and J shed 3 bases, with 12 bases lying between them. The germline CDR1 and CDR2 sequences are LGHNA and YNFKEQ.

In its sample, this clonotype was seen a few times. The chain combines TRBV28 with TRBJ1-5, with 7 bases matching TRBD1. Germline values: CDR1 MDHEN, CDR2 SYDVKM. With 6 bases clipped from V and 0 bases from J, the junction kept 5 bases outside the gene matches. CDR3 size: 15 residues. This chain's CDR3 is CASRKGQYSNQPQHF. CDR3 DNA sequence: TGTGCCAGCAGGAAGGGACAGTATAGCAATCAGCCCCAGCATTTT.

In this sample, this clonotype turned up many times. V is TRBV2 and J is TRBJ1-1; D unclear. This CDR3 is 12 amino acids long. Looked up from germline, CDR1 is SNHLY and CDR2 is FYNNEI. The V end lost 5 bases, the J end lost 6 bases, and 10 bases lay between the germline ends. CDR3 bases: TGTGCCAGCAGTCATGGGGAGGCTGAAGCTTTCTTT. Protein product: CASSHGEAEAFF. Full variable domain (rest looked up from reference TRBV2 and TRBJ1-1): EPEVTQTPSHQVTQMGQEVILRCVPISNHLYFYWYRQILGQKVEFLVSFYNNEISEKSEIFDDQFSVERPDGSNFTLKIRSTKLEDSAMYFCASSHGEAEAFFGQGTRLTVV.

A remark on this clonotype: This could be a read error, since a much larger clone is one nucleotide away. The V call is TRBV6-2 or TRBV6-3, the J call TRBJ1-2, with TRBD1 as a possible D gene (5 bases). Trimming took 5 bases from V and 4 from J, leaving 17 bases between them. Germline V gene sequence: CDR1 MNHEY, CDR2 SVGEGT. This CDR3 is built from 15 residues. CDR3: CASSQVQGLGYGYTF. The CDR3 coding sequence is TGTGCCAGCAGTCAGGTGCAGGGTTTGGGCTATGGCTACACCTTC.

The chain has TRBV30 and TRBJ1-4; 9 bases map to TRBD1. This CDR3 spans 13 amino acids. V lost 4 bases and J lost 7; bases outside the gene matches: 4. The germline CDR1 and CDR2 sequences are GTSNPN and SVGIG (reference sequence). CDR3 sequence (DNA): TGTGCCTGGACCAAGGACAGGGGTGAAAAACTGTTTTTT. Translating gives CAWTKDRGEKLFF.

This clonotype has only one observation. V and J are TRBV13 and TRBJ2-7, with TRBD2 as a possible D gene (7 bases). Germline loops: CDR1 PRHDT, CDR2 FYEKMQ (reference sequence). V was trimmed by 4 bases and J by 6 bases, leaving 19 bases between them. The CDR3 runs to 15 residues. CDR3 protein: CASSSTGTTWREQYF. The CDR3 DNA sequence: TGTGCCAGCAGCTCAACAGGGACTACTTGGCGCGAGCAGTACTTC. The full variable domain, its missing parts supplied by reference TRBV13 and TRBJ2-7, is AAGVIQSPRHLIKEKRETATLKCYPIPRHDTVYWYQQGPGQDPQFLISFYEKMQSDKGSIPDRFSAQQFSDYHSELNMSSLELGDSALYFCASSSTGTTWREQYFGPGTRLTVT.

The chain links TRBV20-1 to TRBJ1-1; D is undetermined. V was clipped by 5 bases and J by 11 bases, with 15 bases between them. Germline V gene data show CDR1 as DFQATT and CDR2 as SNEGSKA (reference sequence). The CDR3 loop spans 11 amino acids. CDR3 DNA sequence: TGCAGTGCTCGCCTTCAGGACCGGGCTTTCTTT. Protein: CSARLQDRAFF.

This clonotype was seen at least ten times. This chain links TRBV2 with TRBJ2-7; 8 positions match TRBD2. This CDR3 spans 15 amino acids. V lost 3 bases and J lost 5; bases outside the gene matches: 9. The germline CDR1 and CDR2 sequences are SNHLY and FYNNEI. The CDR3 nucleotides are TGTGCCAGCAGTGATATTACTAGCGGTCCCAACGAGCAGTACTTC. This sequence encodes CASSDITSGPNEQYF.

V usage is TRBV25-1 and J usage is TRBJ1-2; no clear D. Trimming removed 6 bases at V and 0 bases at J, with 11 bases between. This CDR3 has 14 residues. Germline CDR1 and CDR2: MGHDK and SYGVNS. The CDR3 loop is CASSPLEANYGYTF. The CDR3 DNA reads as TGTGCCAGCAGCCCCCTAGAAGCTAACTATGGCTACACCTTC.

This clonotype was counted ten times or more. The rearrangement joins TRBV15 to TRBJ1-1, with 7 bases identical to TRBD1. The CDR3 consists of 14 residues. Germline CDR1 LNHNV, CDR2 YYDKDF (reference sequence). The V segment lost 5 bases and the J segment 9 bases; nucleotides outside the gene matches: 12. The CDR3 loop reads CATSLGGAERKAFF. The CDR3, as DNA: TGTGCCACCAGCTTAGGGGGCGCGGAAAGGAAAGCTTTCTTT.